This T cell receptor (beta chain) derives from a study of CD8+ T cells in alopecia areata. About the research overall: Oral tofacitinib, 5 to 10 mg twice daily, was given in an open-label trial.

Specified treatment: oral pan-JAK inhibitor, 5-10 mg twice daily. The V gene's germline CDR1 is SQVTM and CDR2 ANQGSEA. The CDR3 sequence is 19 residues long. V gave up 0 bases and J gave up 1 base; unmatched junction bases: 7. Study-level findings and limits: Clarity of TCR sharing across patients fell short of that in mice, possibly HLA-related. With just one nonresponder, it is still uncertain whether baseline CD8+ expansion relates to response. Many expanded lesional clones remained in scalp and blood on tofacitinib.

This clone has only one observation. Its specificity is unknown. RNA extraction and reverse transcription yielded cDNA as sequencing template. Measured with immunoSEQ multiplex PCR; TCRdb has only the in-frame clones, and not every one. This table holds about 180,000 clones, approximately 49% found once. This rearrangement joins TRBV29-1 to TRBJ2-2; 14 nucleotides line up with TRBD2. The sample consisted of CD8+ T cells sorted from blood, taken around week 52, from a patient treated with tofacitinib. The sequence was obtained from a human donor with alopecia areata. Written as DNA, the CDR3 is TGCAGCGTTGAAGATTTCCGACTAGCGGGGGGGATGAACACCGGGGAGCTGTTTTTT. Amino acid sequence: CSVEDFRLAGGMNTGELFF.